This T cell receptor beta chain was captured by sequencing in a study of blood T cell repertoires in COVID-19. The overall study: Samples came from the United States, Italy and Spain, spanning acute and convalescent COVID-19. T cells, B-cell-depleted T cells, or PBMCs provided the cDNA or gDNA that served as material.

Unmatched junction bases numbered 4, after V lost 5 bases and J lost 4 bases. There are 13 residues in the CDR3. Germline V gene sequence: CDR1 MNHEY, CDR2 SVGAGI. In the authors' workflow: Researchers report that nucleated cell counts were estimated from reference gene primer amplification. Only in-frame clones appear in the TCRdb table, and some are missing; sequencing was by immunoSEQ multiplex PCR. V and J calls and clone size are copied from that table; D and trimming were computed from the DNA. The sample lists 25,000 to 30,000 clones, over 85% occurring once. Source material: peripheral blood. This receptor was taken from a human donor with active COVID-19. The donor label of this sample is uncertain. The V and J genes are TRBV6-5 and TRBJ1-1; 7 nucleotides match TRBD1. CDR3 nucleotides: TGTGCCAGCAGTACCGACAGGGCCACTGAAGCTTTCTTT. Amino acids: CASSTDRATEAFF.